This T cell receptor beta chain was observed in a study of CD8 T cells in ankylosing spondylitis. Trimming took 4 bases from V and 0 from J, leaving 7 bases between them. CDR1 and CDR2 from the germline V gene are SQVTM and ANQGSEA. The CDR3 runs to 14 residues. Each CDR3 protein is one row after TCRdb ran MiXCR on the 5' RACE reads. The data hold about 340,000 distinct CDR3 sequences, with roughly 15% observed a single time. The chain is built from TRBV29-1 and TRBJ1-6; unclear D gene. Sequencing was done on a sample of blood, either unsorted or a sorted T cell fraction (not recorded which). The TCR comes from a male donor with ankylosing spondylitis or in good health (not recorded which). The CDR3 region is CSVANSSYNSPLHF. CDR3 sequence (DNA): TGCAGCGTTGCAAACAGCTCCTATAATTCACCCCTCCACTTT.